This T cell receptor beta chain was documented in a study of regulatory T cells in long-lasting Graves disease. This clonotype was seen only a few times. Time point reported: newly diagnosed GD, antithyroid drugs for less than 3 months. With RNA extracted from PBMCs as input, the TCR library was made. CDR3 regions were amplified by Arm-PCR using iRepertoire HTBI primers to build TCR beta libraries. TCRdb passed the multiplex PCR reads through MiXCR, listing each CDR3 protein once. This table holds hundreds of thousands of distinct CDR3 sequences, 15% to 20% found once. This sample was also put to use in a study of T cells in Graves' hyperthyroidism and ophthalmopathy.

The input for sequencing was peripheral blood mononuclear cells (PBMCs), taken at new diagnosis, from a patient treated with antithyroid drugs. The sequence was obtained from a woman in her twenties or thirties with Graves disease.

CDR3 residues: CSAGRGTLSGNTIYF. In DNA, the CDR3 is TGCAGTGCTGGAAGGGGGACTCTCTCTGGAAACACCATATATTTT. V gene TRBV20-1 combines with J gene TRBJ1-3, with a possible D match to TRBD1 (6 bases). Germline assignment: CDR1 DFQATT and CDR2 SNEGSKA (reference sequence). The CDR3 is made up of 15 amino acids. Trimming removed 5 bases at V and 0 bases at J, with 14 bases between.